The 29 T cell receptor beta chains in this list originate from one sample, sequenced in a study of blood T cell repertoires in COVID-19. TCRdb keeps only in-frame clones here, not all; method: immunoSEQ multiplex PCR. The sample gives 110,000 or so clones, 84% of which show up once; around 8% is in the top ten. Sequenced material: peripheral blood. Receptor source: a woman older than 75 with active or convalescent COVID-19.

V usage is TRBV28 and J usage is TRBJ2-5; D ambiguous. The CDR3 consists of 15 residues. V was pared by 5 bases and J by 2 bases, with 15 bases between. Per the germline V gene, CDR1 is MDHEN and CDR2 is SYDVKM. The chain's CDR3 is CASSNPRLGQETQYF. For the CDR3, the DNA is TGTGCCAGCAGTAACCCCCGACTTGGGCAAGAGACCCAGTACTTC.

V and J are TRBV9 and TRBJ1-2; D is perhaps TRBD1 (6 bases). The germline CDR1 and CDR2 sequences are SGDLS and YYNGEE. With 0 bases removed from V and 2 bases from J, the gap between germline ends came to 8 bases. The CDR3 is made up of 14 amino acids. CDR3 region: CASSVEGENYGYTF. CDR3 sequence (DNA): TGTGCCAGCAGCGTAGAGGGGGAGAACTATGGCTACACCTTC.

The CDR3 bases are TGTGCCAGCAGCTCGACTAGCGGGTTGACAGATACGCAGTATTTT. It encodes CASSSTSGLTDTQYF. This chain uses TRBV6-5 with TRBJ2-3; 10 nucleotides agree with TRBD2. Trimming at V came to 6 bases and at J to 3 bases, leaving 6 bases not matched to a gene. This CDR3 has 15 residues. Looked up from germline, CDR1 is MNHEY and CDR2 is SVGAGI.

The V gene is TRBV6-5, the J gene TRBJ2-7; 7 bases line up with TRBD2. V lost 0 bases to trimming and J lost 7 bases; unmatched junction nucleotides: 0. The CDR3 has 12 amino acids. In germline, CDR1 is MNHEY, CDR2 SVGAGI. CDR3 sequence: CASSYSGGEQYF. CDR3 nucleotides: TGTGCCAGCAGTTACTCGGGGGGGGAGCAGTACTTC.

The chain carries TRBV19 and TRBJ2-7; D unresolved. With 0 bases removed from V and 5 bases from J, the gap between germline ends came to 5 bases. Germline V gene lookup returns CDR1 LNHDA and CDR2 SQIVND (reference sequence). CDR3 size: 12 residues. CDR3 sequence: CASSIDPNEQYF. Here the CDR3 DNA reads TGTGCCAGTAGTATAGATCCAAACGAGCAGTACTTC.

The chain couples TRBV28 to TRBJ1-6, with 11 nucleotides matching TRBD1. CDR3 length: 16 residues. Germline V lookup: CDR1 MDHEN, CDR2 SYDVKM. V shed 5 bases, J shed 9 bases, and the junction held 9 bases outside the gene matches. In DNA form, the CDR3 reads TGTGCCAGCAGTAACCTCGCCGGGACAGGGGGTTCACCCCTCCACTTT. Amino acid sequence: CASSNLAGTGGSPLHF.

This chain joins TRBV6-6 and TRBJ2-1; 7 bases map to TRBD2. Trimming cost V 5 bases and J 7 bases; bases outside gene matches: 8. Germline assignment: CDR1 MNHNY and CDR2 SVGAGI (reference sequence). This CDR3 has 14 residues. The CDR3 spells CASSPSRTRNEQFF. CDR3 nucleotides: TGTGCCAGCAGTCCCTCTCGGACTAGGAATGAGCAGTTCTTC.

The rearrangement joins TRBV7-8 to TRBJ2-5, with 8 bases aligning to TRBD1. The V gene end was trimmed by 8 bases and the J gene end by 2 bases; junction bases not matched to a gene: 16. Per the germline V gene, CDR1 is SGHVS and CDR2 is FQNEAQ. The CDR3 is 17 residues long. The chain's CDR3 is CASQLWGQGAQQETQYF. In DNA, the CDR3 is TGTGCCAGCCAACTCTGGGGGCAGGGGGCGCAACAAGAGACCCAGTACTTC.

V gene TRBV28 combines with J gene TRBJ2-5; TRBD1 aligns across 9 bases. V gave up 3 bases and J gave up 3 bases; unmatched junction bases: 11. CDR1 is MDHEN and CDR2 is SYDVKM in the germline V gene. The CDR3 extends over 17 amino acids. CDR3 protein: CASSFTGDRDMKETQYF. DNA of the CDR3: TGTGCCAGCAGTTTTACGGGGGACAGGGACATGAAAGAGACCCAGTACTTC.

The chain has TRBV19 and TRBJ1-5; 8 nucleotides match TRBD1. With V trimmed by 5 bases and J by 2 bases, 14 bases remained unmatched. In germline, CDR1 is LNHDA, CDR2 SQIVND (reference sequence). The CDR3 loop spans 18 amino acids. Here the CDR3 DNA reads TGTGCCAGTAGTGGGGACAGGTCTGGGACGATAGGCAATCAGCCCCAGCATTTT. It codes for CASSGDRSGTIGNQPQHF.

The chain recombines TRBV5-4 with TRBJ2-7, with 7 bases lining up with TRBD2. Trimming removed 0 bases from V and 4 bases from J; junction bases left unmatched: 7. This CDR3 has 15 residues. CDR1 is SGHNT, CDR2 YYREEE, per germline (reference sequence). This chain's CDR3 is CASSLGSSGLYEQYF. CDR3 bases: TGTGCCAGCAGCTTGGGGTCTAGCGGTTTATACGAGCAGTACTTC.

The chain recombines TRBV15 with TRBJ2-7; tentative D call: TRBD2 (6 bases). CDR1 is LNHNV and CDR2 is YYDKDF in the germline V gene (reference sequence). Trimming removed 0 bases from V and 3 bases from J, with 12 bases in between. This CDR3 region has 15 residues. This chain's CDR3 is CATSRDRLGFYEQYF. CDR3 DNA sequence: TGTGCCACCAGCAGAGATCGACTAGGTTTCTACGAGCAGTACTTC.

The chain recombines TRBV3-1 (or the pseudogene TRBV3-2) with TRBJ2-3; 8 positions agree with TRBD1. The CDR3 has 13 residues. CDR1 is LGHDT, CDR2 YNNKEL, per germline (reference sequence). J gave up 13 bases and V 3 bases, and 9 bases lay outside the gene matches. CDR3 in amino acids: CASSHRTQGAEYF. CDR3 DNA: TGTGCCAGCAGCCACCGAACTCAGGGGGCCGAGTATTTT.

V usage is TRBV3-1 (or the pseudogene TRBV3-2) and J usage is TRBJ2-7, with 7 bases aligning to TRBD2. J gave up 6 bases and V 1 base, and 12 bases lay outside the gene matches. The CDR3 totals 16 residues. Germline V gives CDR1 LGHDT, CDR2 YNNKEL (reference sequence). CDR3 region: CASSQAKGRGLSEQYF. DNA for the CDR3: TGTGCCAGCAGCCAAGCAAAAGGGAGGGGATTGAGCGAGCAGTACTTC.

This chain connects TRBV5-6 to TRBJ2-1; D unclear. The CDR3 extends over 15 amino acids. Germline loops: CDR1 SGHDT, CDR2 YYEEEE. V was pared by 1 base and J by 0 bases, with 8 bases between. CDR3 sequence (DNA): TGTGCCAGCAGCTTGTACGCGAGCTCCTACAATGAGCAGTTCTTC. It specifies CASSLYASSYNEQFF.

This rearrangement joins TRBV7-9 to TRBJ2-2; 9 nucleotides line up with TRBD1. This CDR3 is 17 amino acids long. Trimming at V came to 5 bases and at J to 2 bases, leaving 9 bases not matched to a gene. CDR1 and CDR2 (germline): SEHNR, FQNEAQ (reference sequence). The CDR3 region is CASSQLVGQGNTGELFF. DNA of the CDR3: TGTGCCAGCAGCCAACTTGTGGGACAGGGAAACACCGGGGAGCTGTTTTTT. Full variable domain (rest looked up from reference TRBV7-9 and TRBJ2-2): DTGVSQNPRHKITKRGQNVTFRCDPISEHNRLYWYRQTLGQGPEFLTYFQNEAQLEKSRLLSDRFSAERPKGSFSTLEIQRTEQGDSAMYLCASSQLVGQGNTGELFFGEGSRLTVL.

This clone was seen a few times. The chain combines TRBV7-9 with TRBJ1-6, with 8 bases that match TRBD1. The germline gives CDR1 SEHNR, CDR2 FQNEAQ (reference sequence). V trimming: 5 bases; J trimming: 10 bases; junction bases outside the gene matches: 13. The CDR3 has 16 amino acids. The CDR3 DNA sequence: TGTGCCAGCAGCCCCCTACAGGGGGTAAGGCAGTCACCCCTCCACTTT. This encodes CASSPLQGVRQSPLHF.

The genes are TRBV19 and TRBJ1-2; D possibly corresponds to TRBD1 (6 bases). Trimming stripped 4 bases from V and 8 bases from J, with 11 bases between. This CDR3 has 12 residues. CDR1 LNHDA and CDR2 SQIVND come from the germline V gene (reference sequence). This CDR3 reads CASSNREAGYTF. CDR3 DNA: TGTGCCAGTAGTAACAGGGAAGCCGGCTACACCTTC.

CDR3 DNA: TGTGCCAGCAGTGACGTTAGAAAGGCTAGCGGGAGTCGGAAGACCCAGTACTTC. Translating it yields CASSDVRKASGSRKTQYF. The V call is TRBV6-4, the J call TRBJ2-5, with 10 positions matching TRBD2. J lost 6 bases, V lost 2 bases, and 15 bases had no gene match. Germline loops: CDR1 MRHNA, CDR2 SNTAGT. The CDR3 covers 18 residues.

The V gene is TRBV28, the J gene TRBJ1-2, with unresolved D. Trimming removed 6 bases at V and 9 bases at J, with 14 bases between. CDR1 is MDHEN, CDR2 SYDVKM, per germline. The CDR3 covers 12 residues. The CDR3 sequence is CASRNPIVSYTF. In DNA form, the CDR3 reads TGTGCCAGCAGGAACCCGATAGTTAGCTACACCTTC.

The chain is built from TRBV6-5 and TRBJ2-7, with D perhaps matching TRBD1 (5 bases). CDR3 length: 14 amino acids. Germline V gives CDR1 MNHEY, CDR2 SVGAGI. Trimming removed 7 bases at V and 2 bases at J, with 15 bases between. The CDR3 bases are TGTGCCAGCAAGCAGGGATCAGTCACCTACGAGCAGTACTTC. Its translation is CASKQGSVTYEQYF.

This clone was recorded a few times. The chain carries TRBV2 and TRBJ2-2; 11 nucleotides agree with TRBD2. The CDR3 loop spans 15 amino acids. CDR1 and CDR2 (germline): SNHLY, FYNNEI. The V segment lost 6 bases and the J segment 3 bases; nucleotides outside the gene matches: 3. The chain's CDR3 is CASRVAGGYTGELFF. The CDR3 DNA is TGTGCCAGCAGGGTAGCGGGAGGGTACACCGGGGAGCTGTTTTTT.

The rearrangement links TRBV11-1 to TRBJ2-7; 8 nucleotides line up with TRBD2. Germline loops: CDR1 SGHAT, CDR2 FQDESV (reference sequence). Trimming removed 8 bases from V and 5 bases from J; junction bases left unmatched: 8. The CDR3 is 13 amino acids. Here the CDR3 reads CASSQRERDEQYF. The CDR3 nucleotides read TGTGCCAGCTCTCAGCGGGAGAGGGACGAGCAGTACTTC.

V and J are TRBV10-2 and TRBJ1-5; no clear D. Per germline, CDR1 WSHSY and CDR2 SAAADI. The CDR3 length is 12 residues. V shed 3 bases and J shed 6 bases, with 6 bases lying between them. CDR3 loop: CASSDGAQPQHF. CDR3 bases: TGCGCCAGCAGTGACGGAGCTCAGCCCCAGCATTTT.

In the case of this clone: The same CDR3 can be traced to other DNA sequences in this sample. The chain combines TRBV5-1 with TRBJ2-7; 7 positions match TRBD1. The junction had 2 bases not matched to a gene; V was cut back by 0 bases and J by 2 bases. The CDR3 is 14 residues long. The germline V gene has CDR1 SGHRS and CDR2 YFSETQ. CDR3 amino acids: CASSLEQGPYEQYF. CDR3 bases: TGCGCCAGCAGCTTGGAACAGGGGCCCTACGAGCAGTACTTC. The full variable domain, rest sourced from reference TRBV5-1 and TRBJ2-7, is KAGVTQTPRYLIKTRGQQVTLSCSPISGHRSVSWYQQTPGQGLQFLFEYFSETQRNKGNFPGRFSGRQFSNSRSEMNVSTLELGDSALYLCASSLEQGPYEQYFGPGTRLTVT.

The chain recombines TRBV10-3 with TRBJ2-1; 8 bases are shared with TRBD2. V was pared by 7 bases and J by 6 bases, with 5 bases of the junction left unmatched. The CDR3 sequence is 13 residues long. From germline, CDR1 is ENHRY and CDR2 SYGVKD. This chain's CDR3 is CAITGLVGNEQFF. The CDR3 bases are TGTGCCATCACGGGACTAGTGGGCAATGAGCAGTTCTTC.

V and J are TRBV5-5 and TRBJ1-4; unclear D gene. Between the trimmed V and J ends, which lost 4 bases and 0 bases, there was a span of 10 bases. CDR1 and CDR2 (germline): SGHKS, YYEKEE (reference sequence). The CDR3 runs to 15 residues. CDR3 region: CASSANGATNEKLFF. For the CDR3, the DNA is TGTGCCAGCAGCGCAAACGGTGCAACTAATGAAAAACTGTTTTTT.

The rearrangement links TRBV2 to TRBJ1-1; a weak D match, TRBD1 (5 bases). The germline CDR1 and CDR2 sequences are SNHLY and FYNNEI. V was shortened by 7 bases and J by 8 bases, with 23 bases between the two germline ends. This CDR3 contains 15 residues. CDR3 protein: CASNPRGSLMAEAFF. CDR3 bases: TGTGCCAGCAACCCACGGGGGAGTCTGATGGCGGAAGCTTTCTTT. Drawing the rest from reference TRBV2 and TRBJ1-1, the complete variable domain is EPEVTQTPSHQVTQMGQEVILRCVPISNHLYFYWYRQILGQKVEFLVSFYNNEISEKSEIFDDQFSVERPDGSNFTLKIRSTKLEDSAMYFCASNPRGSLMAEAFFGQGTRLTVV.

The chain employs TRBV2 and TRBJ1-1, with 11 nucleotides matching TRBD1. The length of the CDR3 is 16 residues. Trimming at V came to 6 bases and at J to 1 base, leaving 7 bases not matched to a gene. The germline gives CDR1 SNHLY, CDR2 FYNNEI. The CDR3 region has the DNA TGTGCCAGCAGGCGGGACAGGGGGATTACGAACACTGAAGCTTTCTTT. Translated, it gives CASRRDRGITNTEAFF.